This T cell receptor (beta chain) was sequenced in a study of blood T cell repertoires in COVID-19. In the study's own analysis: Amplified reference gene primers provided the basis for estimating nucleated cell counts. Sequencing used immunoSEQ multiplex PCR; TCRdb keeps in-frame clones, though not all of them. V and J calls and clone size are given by that table; D and trimming were obtained from the DNA. The data hold 150,000 to 200,000 clones, with about four fifths observed a single time. CDR3 size: 17 residues. Germline CDR1 reads DFQATT; CDR2 reads SNEGSKA (reference sequence). V lost 3 bases to trimming and J lost 0 bases, with 15 bases between them. Researchers sorted participants into cohorts using their self-reported clinical history. Before being deemed recovered, Cohort 3 donors had two negative PCRs, clearance, or symptom resolution.

This TCR derives from a man aged 40-50 years who had recovered from COVID-19. The specimen sequenced was PBMCs or T cells enriched from blood (not recorded which). J is TRBJ1-6 and V is TRBV20-1; D is possibly TRBD1 (5 bases). CDR3 sequence (DNA): TGCAGTGCTAGTAGGGGAGGGGCGAGCTCCTATAATTCACCCCTCCACTTT. Its protein is CSASRGGASSYNSPLHF.